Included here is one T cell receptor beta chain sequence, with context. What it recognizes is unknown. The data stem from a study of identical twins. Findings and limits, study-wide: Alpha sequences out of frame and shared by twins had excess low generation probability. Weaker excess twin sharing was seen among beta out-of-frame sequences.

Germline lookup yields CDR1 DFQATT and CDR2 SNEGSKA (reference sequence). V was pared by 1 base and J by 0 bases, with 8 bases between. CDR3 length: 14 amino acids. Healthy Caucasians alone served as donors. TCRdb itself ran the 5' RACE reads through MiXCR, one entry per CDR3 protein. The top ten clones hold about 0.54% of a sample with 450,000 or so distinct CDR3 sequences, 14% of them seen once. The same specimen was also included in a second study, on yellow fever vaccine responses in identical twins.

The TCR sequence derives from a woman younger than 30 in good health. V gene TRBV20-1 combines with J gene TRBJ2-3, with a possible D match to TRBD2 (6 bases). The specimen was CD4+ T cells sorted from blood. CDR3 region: CSARAGDSTDTQYF. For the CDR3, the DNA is TGCAGTGCTAGAGCGGGGGACAGCACAGATACGCAGTATTTT.